The 8 T cell receptor beta chains below all came from one sample that was sequenced in a study of PD-1 blockade in mismatch repair-deficient tumors. Sequencing used immunoSEQ multiplex PCR; TCRdb keeps in-frame clones, though not all of them. The repertoire has about 49,000 clones, 77% of them found once; the top ten carry roughly 3.4%. Material: PBMCs, obtained before pembrolizumab treatment. The receptors were sampled from an adult with mismatch repair-deficient cancer.

In this sample, this clone turned up once. This sequence joins TRBV7-6 and TRBJ2-1; TRBD2 matches at 8 bases. CDR1 is SGHVS and CDR2 is FNYEAQ in the germline V gene. CDR3 size: 15 residues. The trim removed 1 base at V and 5 bases at J, leaving 4 bases unmatched. DNA for the CDR3: TGTGCCAGCAGCTTAGGAAGCGGGAGTCACAATGAGCAGTTCTTC. Its translation is CASSLGSGSHNEQFF.

The rearrangement links TRBV19 to TRBJ1-1; D gene ambiguous. The CDR3 covers 15 residues. Per the germline V gene, CDR1 is LNHDA and CDR2 is SQIVND (reference sequence). V lost 1 base and J 1 base, leaving 10 bases between the germline ends. CDR3 loop: CASSIGNRKNTEAFF. The CDR3 coding sequence is TGTGCCAGTAGTATAGGTAACAGAAAGAACACTGAAGCTTTCTTT.

The CDR3 coding sequence is TGCAGCACAACCGGGACAGGGATGGACACTGAAGCTTTCTTT. Translated: CSTTGTGMDTEAFF. The chain is built from TRBV29-1 and TRBJ1-1; 9 positions match TRBD1. The junction had 10 bases not matched to a gene; V was cut back by 8 bases and J by 3 bases. CDR1 is SQVTM, CDR2 ANQGSEA, per germline. CDR3 size: 14 residues.

The J gene is TRBJ2-7, the V gene TRBV7-9, with 8 bases lining up with TRBD2. V lost 3 bases, J lost 7 bases, and 5 bases stayed unmatched. CDR3 length equals 13 residues. The germline V gene has CDR1 SEHNR and CDR2 FQNEAQ (reference sequence). The CDR3 DNA reads TGTGCCAGCAGCTTCGGGGGGGAGAGGGAGCAGTACTTC. It specifies CASSFGGEREQYF.

The chain uses TRBV2 and TRBJ1-1; the D is unclear. Germline-derived CDR1 and CDR2 are SNHLY and FYNNEI. The CDR3 sequence is 12 residues long. V lost 6 bases to trimming and J lost 1 base, with 6 bases between them. CDR3 amino acids: CASRRKNTEAFF. In DNA form, the CDR3 reads TGTGCCAGCAGGAGGAAGAACACTGAAGCTTTCTTT.

V usage is TRBV5-1 and J usage is TRBJ1-1, with 7 bases fitting TRBD1. This CDR3 contains 15 residues. Germline CDR1 reads SGHRS; CDR2 reads YFSETQ. With V trimmed by 2 bases and J by 5 bases, 9 bases remained unmatched. The CDR3 spells CASSLVPGGETEAFF. The CDR3 nucleotides are TGCGCCAGCAGCTTAGTTCCAGGGGGGGAGACTGAAGCTTTCTTT.

This clone was detected only a few times. V is TRBV29-1 and J is TRBJ1-2, with no clear D. Between the trimmed V and J ends, which lost 6 bases and 4 bases, there was a span of 6 bases. The CDR3 runs to 10 residues. The germline V gene has CDR1 SQVTM and CDR2 ANQGSEA. In DNA, the CDR3 is TGCAGCGTAAAGGGCTATGGCTACACCTTC. Translated, it gives CSVKGYGYTF.

This clone has just one count. The chain combines TRBV7-3 with TRBJ2-3, with D possibly matching TRBD1 (5 bases). The CDR3 has 12 residues. CDR1 and CDR2 (germline): SGHTA, FQGTGA. V dropped 6 bases and J dropped 4 bases, with 8 bases sitting between them. CDR3 region: CASRGDADTQYF. The CDR3 nucleotides read TGTGCCAGCAGAGGGGATGCAGATACGCAGTATTTT.